The sequence of this T cell receptor (beta chain) was determined in a study of T cell changes during pregnancy in multiple sclerosis. V shed 4 bases, J shed 3 bases, and the junction held 4 bases outside the gene matches. Germline loops: CDR1 SGDLS, CDR2 YYNGEE. The CDR3 is made up of 14 amino acids. Sequencing used immunoSEQ multiplex PCR; TCRdb keeps in-frame clones, though not all of them. The sample shows some 70,000 clones, around 90% of them seen only once. This sequence was found in a female donor in good health, enrolled as a control in a pregnancy study. Source: peripheral blood, taken after pregnancy. The chain couples TRBV9 to TRBJ2-7; 10 bases map to TRBD1. CDR3 in amino acids: CASSSGQGSYEQYF. CDR3 nucleotide sequence: TGTGCCAGCAGCTCGGGACAGGGGAGCTACGAGCAGTACTTC.